The 27 T cell receptor beta chains given below trace back to one sample, sequenced in a study of T cells in tuberculosis. The table came from immunoSEQ multiplex PCR; TCRdb's copy has only in-frame clones and leaves some out. This sample yields more than 30,000 clones, of which 90% to 95% are seen a single time; 9% to 14% belongs to the top ten. Specimen: PBMCs. The receptors stem from a donor between 10 and 35 years old with latent tuberculosis or without tuberculosis infection. Some clones in this sample may be carry-over from other donors' samples.

The chain recombines TRBV27 with TRBJ1-5; TRBD1 matches at 7 bases. The V gene's germline CDR1 is MNHEY and CDR2 SMNVEV (reference sequence). J gave up 1 base and V 7 bases, and 1 base lay outside the gene matches. The CDR3 has 13 amino acids. The CDR3: CASKQGSNQPQHF. Here the CDR3 DNA reads TGTGCCAGCAAACAGGGGAGCAATCAGCCCCAGCATTTT.

J is TRBJ1-5 and V is TRBV15; TRBD1 matches at 9 bases. The junction had 9 bases not matched to a gene; V was cut back by 0 bases and J by 3 bases. The CDR3 runs to 18 residues. The germline V gene has CDR1 LNHNV and CDR2 YYDKDF (reference sequence). CDR3 sequence (DNA): TGTGCCACCAGCAGAGATGCGTACAGGGGGCTTAACAATCAGCCCCAGCATTTT. Translating it yields CATSRDAYRGLNNQPQHF.

J is TRBJ1-1 and V is TRBV9; D remains ambiguous. The germline V gene encodes CDR1 SGDLS and CDR2 YYNGEE. The V end lost 0 bases, the J end lost 8 bases, and 5 bases lay between the germline ends. The CDR3 spans 11 residues. CDR3 residues: CASSVVEEAFF. The CDR3 DNA is TGTGCCAGCAGCGTAGTGGAGGAAGCTTTCTTT.

V gene TRBV7-2 combines with J gene TRBJ2-3; 10 bases match TRBD1. CDR1 and CDR2 from the germline V gene are SGHTA and FQGNSA. Unmatched junction bases numbered 5, after V lost 4 bases and J lost 1 base. The CDR3 length is 16 residues. The CDR3 loop reads CASSSWTGGGTDTQYF. The DNA of the CDR3 is TGTGCCAGCAGCTCCTGGACAGGGGGTGGCACAGATACGCAGTATTTT.

The chain recombines TRBV30 with TRBJ2-1, with D perhaps matching TRBD2 (6 bases). V was cut by 8 bases and J by 10 bases, with 18 bases left in between. Germline lookup yields CDR1 GTSNPN and CDR2 SVGIG (reference sequence). The CDR3 spans 12 residues. The CDR3: CATEGARDEQFF. Here the CDR3 DNA reads TGTGCCACCGAAGGGGCGCGGGACGAGCAGTTCTTC.

This chain joins TRBV4-1 and TRBJ1-6; the match to TRBD1 covers 8 bases. Germline lookup yields CDR1 MGHRA and CDR2 YSYEKL. CDR3 length: 15 amino acids. J gave up 7 bases and V 5 bases, and 7 bases lay outside the gene matches. The CDR3 nucleotides are TGCGCCAGCAGCAAGACAGGGGTCGGGAATTCACCCCTCCACTTT. Amino acids: CASSKTGVGNSPLHF.

This clone has only one observation. The gene calls are TRBV6-5 and TRBJ1-6; D not certain. V was trimmed by 0 bases and J by 9 bases, leaving 15 bases between them. Per germline, CDR1 MNHEY and CDR2 SVGAGI. The CDR3 is 16 amino acids. CDR3 protein: CASSYSISGGGSPLHF. The CDR3, as DNA: TGTGCCAGCAGTTACTCAATTTCAGGAGGAGGTTCACCCCTCCACTTT.

The DNA for the CDR3 is TGCGCCAGCAGCCAAGACTATCATCGGACAGGGGATACCGGGGAGCTGTTTTTT. Amino acid sequence: CASSQDYHRTGDTGELFF. The rearrangement uses TRBV4-3 and TRBJ2-2; 9 nucleotides agree with TRBD1. There are 18 residues in the CDR3. With 0 bases clipped from V and 5 bases from J, the junction kept 10 bases outside the gene matches. The V gene's germline CDR1 is LGHNA and CDR2 YSLEER.

The V call is TRBV14, the J call TRBJ1-1; tentative D call: TRBD1 (5 bases). V lost 1 base and J 9 bases, leaving 9 bases between the germline ends. CDR1 SGHDN and CDR2 FVKESK come from the germline V gene. The CDR3 runs to 12 residues. Here the CDR3 reads CASSQGQGKAFF. In nucleotides, the CDR3 is TGTGCCAGCAGCCAAGGGCAGGGTAAAGCTTTCTTT.

This rearrangement joins TRBV5-1 to TRBJ1-1, with D perhaps TRBD1 (6 bases). CDR3 size: 14 residues. The V and J ends lost 4 bases and 1 base respectively, with 11 bases between them. The germline gives CDR1 SGHRS, CDR2 YFSETQ. CDR3 coding DNA: TGCGCCAGCAGCAACGGACAGCCGAACACTGAAGCTTTCTTT. Translation gives CASSNGQPNTEAFF. The whole variable domain, remainder taken from reference TRBV5-1 and TRBJ1-1, is KAGVTQTPRYLIKTRGQQVTLSCSPISGHRSVSWYQQTPGQGLQFLFEYFSETQRNKGNFPGRFSGRQFSNSRSEMNVSTLELGDSALYLCASSNGQPNTEAFFGQGTRLTVV.

The V call is TRBV4-3, the J call TRBJ1-3; D perhaps matches TRBD1 (5 bases). V was clipped by 4 bases and J by 1 base, with 23 bases between them. The CDR3 consists of 19 residues. The germline gives CDR1 LGHNA, CDR2 YSLEER. CDR3 nucleotide sequence: TGCGCCAGCAGCCGAGGGACCGACACCACCCGGGGGTCTGGAAACACCATATATTTT. As protein: CASSRGTDTTRGSGNTIYF.

The chain couples TRBV4-3 to TRBJ2-5; 7 bases are a match to TRBD1. J lost 0 bases, V lost 1 base, and 2 bases had no gene match. Germline CDR1 LGHNA, CDR2 YSLEER. This CDR3 region has 15 residues. CDR3 sequence (DNA): TGCGCCAGCAGCCAAGGGGACAGCTACCAAGAGACCCAGTACTTC. Encoded protein: CASSQGDSYQETQYF.

The rearrangement links TRBV2 to TRBJ2-7, with 10 bases identical to TRBD1. Germline trimming cut 6 bases from V and 12 bases from J; bases unmatched to any gene: 14. Germline values: CDR1 SNHLY, CDR2 FYNNEI. This CDR3 has 14 residues. The CDR3 sequence: CASRRDRGLYIRYF. The CDR3 nucleotides read TGTGCCAGCAGAAGGGACAGGGGACTCTACATACGGTACTTC.

This chain joins TRBV7-2 and TRBJ1-3; D is uncertain. The germline V gene encodes CDR1 SGHTA and CDR2 FQGNSA. The CDR3 covers 12 residues. The V end was cut by 5 bases, the J end by 2 bases, with 4 bases between. This CDR3 is CASSRAGNTIYF. CDR3 nucleotides: TGTGCCAGCAGCCGCGCTGGAAACACCATATATTTT.

The chain combines TRBV6-6 with TRBJ1-2; D gene unclear. With 6 bases removed from V and 1 base from J, the gap between germline ends came to 9 bases. The CDR3 covers 13 residues. The germline V gene has CDR1 MNHNY and CDR2 SVGAGI (reference sequence). The CDR3 DNA reads TGTGCCAGCAGCCTCGGGAGTAACTATGGCTACACCTTC. It is translated as CASSLGSNYGYTF.

In its sample, this clone was seen once. V usage is TRBV18 and J usage is TRBJ1-4; 8 positions agree with TRBD1. The CDR3 is made up of 14 amino acids. Germline V CDR1 and CDR2: KGHSH, LQKENI. Losses at the gene ends were 3 bases for V and 5 bases for J; bases not matched to a gene: 2. The CDR3 loop reads CASSPGQANEKLFF. DNA of the CDR3: TGTGCCAGCTCACCGGGACAGGCCAATGAAAAACTGTTTTTT.

This chain links TRBV10-1 with TRBJ2-3, with a weak D call TRBD2 (6 bases). The V gene's germline CDR1 is WNHNN and CDR2 SYGVQD (reference sequence). This CDR3 spans 16 amino acids. The germline V and J ends were trimmed by 3 bases and 3 bases, with 16 bases remaining between them. In nucleotides, the CDR3 is TGCGCCAGCAGTGATCAGCCCGGGACTGGGACAGATACGCAGTATTTT. This translates into CASSDQPGTGTDTQYF.

The chain recombines TRBV6-1 with TRBJ1-6; a weak D match, TRBD1 (5 bases). The ends were cut back, 0 bases at V and 8 bases at J, with 20 bases in the middle. The CDR3 totals 18 residues. CDR1 and CDR2 (germline): MNHNS, SASEGT. This chain's CDR3 is CASSEAGGWGPQDSPLHF. CDR3 coding DNA: TGTGCCAGCAGTGAAGCCGGGGGTTGGGGCCCCCAGGATTCACCCCTCCACTTT.

The V gene is TRBV12-5, the J gene TRBJ1-5; tentative D call: TRBD1 (6 bases). Trimming cost V 6 bases and J 0 bases, with 12 bases left between them. Germline CDR1 is LGHNT and CDR2 is FRNRAP. The CDR3 length is 15 residues. The CDR3 loop reads CASGPGQYSNQPQHF. CDR3 coding DNA: TGTGCTAGTGGCCCCGGACAGTATAGCAATCAGCCCCAGCATTTT.

V usage is TRBV2 and J usage is TRBJ1-5, with D possibly matching TRBD1 (5 bases). CDR3 size: 16 residues. The V end lost 3 bases, the J end lost 1 base, and 13 bases lay between the germline ends. From germline, CDR1 is SNHLY and CDR2 FYNNEI. Here the CDR3 reads CASSDPRVGSNQPQHF. The CDR3 DNA is TGTGCCAGCAGTGATCCCAGGGTTGGGAGCAATCAGCCCCAGCATTTT.

The J gene is TRBJ1-2, the V gene TRBV15; D is ambiguous. This CDR3 contains 14 residues. The V gene lost 2 bases and the J gene lost 0 bases, with 7 bases spanning the gap. Germline assignment: CDR1 LNHNV and CDR2 YYDKDF (reference sequence). This chain's CDR3 is CATSRTAPNYGYTF. The CDR3 region has the DNA TGTGCCACCAGCAGAACAGCTCCTAACTATGGCTACACCTTC.

This sequence joins TRBV30 and TRBJ2-7, with D perhaps matching TRBD1 (6 bases). Germline V gene lookup returns CDR1 GTSNPN and CDR2 SVGIG (reference sequence). The V end was cut by 4 bases, the J end by 3 bases, with 16 bases between. This CDR3 contains 14 residues. The CDR3 spells CAWIGKRGGYEQYF. CDR3 in DNA: TGTGCCTGGATAGGTAAAAGAGGGGGCTACGAGCAGTACTTC. Using reference TRBV30 and TRBJ2-7 for the parts outside the CDR3, the full variable domain is SQTIHQWPATLVQPVGSPLSLECTVEGTSNPNLYWYRQAAGRGLQLLFYSVGIGQISSEVPQNLSASRPQDRQFILSSKKLLLSDSGFYLCAWIGKRGGYEQYFGPGTRLTVT.

Turning to this clone: In the same sample, other DNA sequences code for this CDR3. The V call is TRBV4-3, the J call TRBJ1-3; D unclear. CDR1 LGHNA and CDR2 YSLEER come from the germline V gene. The CDR3 spans 16 residues. Between the trimmed V and J ends, which lost 0 bases and 4 bases, there was a span of 13 bases. CDR3 amino acids: CASSQDLPSSGNTIYF. The CDR3 coding sequence is TGCGCCAGCAGCCAAGATCTCCCCTCCTCGGGAAACACCATATATTTT.

The V gene is TRBV29-1, the J gene TRBJ2-5, with TRBD1 identical over 8 bases. The CDR3 runs to 13 residues. Germline V CDR1 and CDR2: SQVTM, ANQGSEA. V lost 7 bases to trimming and J lost 5 bases; unmatched junction nucleotides: 9. The CDR3 loop reads CSAPGTGSETQYF. The CDR3 DNA is TGCAGCGCCCCGGGGACAGGATCTGAGACCCAGTACTTC.

In this sample, this clone turned up once. The chain combines TRBV27 with TRBJ2-2, with 8 positions matching TRBD1. Germline V lookup: CDR1 MNHEY, CDR2 SMNVEV (reference sequence). The CDR3 is made up of 18 amino acids. The V segment lost 8 bases and the J segment 4 bases; nucleotides outside the gene matches: 18. The CDR3 is CASLKHSRGTGPTGELFF. The CDR3 DNA sequence: TGTGCCAGCCTTAAGCACTCCCGTGGGACAGGCCCCACCGGGGAGCTGTTTTTT.

The chain combines TRBV6-6 with TRBJ1-1; a possible D gene is TRBD1 (5 bases). Deletions cut 7 bases from V and 4 bases from J, with 19 bases between. The CDR3 has 15 amino acids. Looked up from germline, CDR1 is MNHNY and CDR2 is SVGAGI (reference sequence). This chain's CDR3 is CASISLGGGGTEAFF. CDR3 bases: TGTGCCAGCATCTCCCTGGGCGGCGGGGGCACTGAAGCTTTCTTT.

CDR3 sequence (DNA): TGTGCCAGTAGCGACAGGGGGGTGGAGAACACTGAAGCTTTCTTT. This codes for CASSDRGVENTEAFF. The chain links TRBV19 to TRBJ1-1, with 9 bases that match TRBD1. Germline lookup yields CDR1 LNHDA and CDR2 SQIVND (reference sequence). The CDR3 consists of 15 residues. The V segment lost 6 bases and the J segment 1 base; nucleotides outside the gene matches: 6.